These 9 T cell receptor beta chains were all obtained from the same sample, sequenced in a study of shared clonotypes between healthy human individuals. The assay was immunoSEQ multiplex PCR, and TCRdb's table has in-frame clones only and misses some. The sample lists roughly 1,100,000 clones, roughly 70% seen once, with about 1.5% in the top ten. The sequencing input was memory CD4+ T cells sorted from blood. This sample's subset: CD45RA-negative fraction. Receptors originate from a man younger than 35 in good health.

V is TRBV19 and J is TRBJ1-2; D not resolved. The germline V gene encodes CDR1 LNHDA and CDR2 SQIVND (reference sequence). The V and J ends lost 1 base and 7 bases respectively, with 22 bases between them. This CDR3 is 17 amino acids long. This CDR3 reads CASSIGISGSFRGGYTF. The CDR3 DNA follows: TGTGCCAGTAGTATAGGAATCTCGGGCAGCTTCCGAGGTGGCTACACCTTC.

The CDR3 DNA is TGTGCCAGCAGTGAATTTATAGGGGGGCACTATGGCTACACCTTC. Translating it yields CASSEFIGGHYGYTF. The V gene is TRBV6-1, the J gene TRBJ1-2, with TRBD1 as a possible D gene (6 bases). Germline values: CDR1 MNHNS, CDR2 SASEGT. Trimming took off 2 bases at V and 3 bases at J, with 13 bases between the two ends. CDR3 length equals 15 residues.

The rearrangement uses TRBV11-2 and TRBJ2-7, with D possibly matching TRBD2 (5 bases). Germline V CDR1 and CDR2: SGHAT, FQNNGV. CDR3 length: 17 amino acids. Trimming shortened V by 4 bases and J by 2 bases, and 21 bases separated the two germline ends. The CDR3 nucleotides are TGTGCCAGCAGCTACGCGCCCGGGGTAATAAGGACCTACGAGCAGTACTTC. Residues: CASSYAPGVIRTYEQYF.

The chain couples TRBV4-3 to TRBJ2-2, with D possibly being TRBD2 (6 bases). The CDR3 length is 15 residues. Trimming took off 4 bases at V and 0 bases at J, with 9 bases between the two ends. Germline CDR1 and CDR2: LGHNA and YSLEER. The CDR3, as DNA: TGCGCCAGCAGCCGAGGGACTGCGAACACCGGGGAGCTGTTTTTT. It is translated as CASSRGTANTGELFF.

CDR3 sequence: CASSSQRGTEAFF. As DNA, the CDR3 is TGTGCCAGCAGCTCCCAGAGGGGCACTGAAGCTTTCTTT. The chain has TRBV11-2 and TRBJ1-1; maybe TRBD1 (5 bases). Germline V gene lookup returns CDR1 SGHAT and CDR2 FQNNGV. The CDR3 runs 13 residues. The V and J ends lost 4 bases and 4 bases respectively, with 10 bases between them.

The chain employs TRBV29-1 and TRBJ1-2, with D unresolved. Germline V CDR1 and CDR2: SQVTM, ANQGSEA. The CDR3 has 12 residues. Trimming stripped 6 bases from V and 8 bases from J, with 16 bases between. Written as DNA, the CDR3 is TGCAGCGTCGCCCCGCGACAATACGGCTACACCTTC. Its protein product is CSVAPRQYGYTF. Combining the CDR3 with reference TRBV29-1 and TRBJ1-2 gives the whole variable domain SAVISQKPSRDICQRGTSLTIQCQVDSQVTMMFWYRQQPGQSLTLIATANQGSEATYESGFVIDKFPISRPNLTFSTLTVSNMSPEDSSIYLCSVAPRQYGYTFGSGTRLTVV.

Comment on this clone: A far bigger clonotype differs at one base, so this is likely a read error. J is TRBJ2-2 and V is TRBV6-5; 8 bases are a match to TRBD2. Unmatched junction bases numbered 6, after V lost 8 bases and J lost 7 bases. Germline-derived CDR1 and CDR2 are MNHEY and SVGAGI. The CDR3 is 13 amino acids. CDR3 sequence reads: CASGPTSGGELFF. The CDR3 coding sequence is TGTGCCAGCGGCCCCACTAGCGGCGGGGAGCTGTTTTTT.

This clone showed up just a few times. This chain joins TRBV7-9 and TRBJ2-5; D might be TRBD2 (6 bases). Germline CDR1 and CDR2: SEHNR and FQNEAQ (reference sequence). Trimming left V 2 bases short and J 0 bases short, with 13 bases between. The CDR3 sequence is 16 residues long. Here the CDR3 DNA reads TGTGCCAGCAGCTTAAGTCGGCGGGGACACCAAGAGACCCAGTACTTC. Translated: CASSLSRRGHQETQYF.

The genes are TRBV10-1 and TRBJ2-3; D may match TRBD1 or TRBD2 (5 bases each). This CDR3 is built from 13 residues. Trimming took off 5 bases at V and 6 bases at J, with 12 bases between the two ends. Germline V gene data show CDR1 as WNHNN and CDR2 as SYGVQD (reference sequence). CDR3 loop: CASSPWGKDTQYF. The CDR3 DNA reads TGCGCCAGCAGTCCCTGGGGGAAGGATACGCAGTATTTT.